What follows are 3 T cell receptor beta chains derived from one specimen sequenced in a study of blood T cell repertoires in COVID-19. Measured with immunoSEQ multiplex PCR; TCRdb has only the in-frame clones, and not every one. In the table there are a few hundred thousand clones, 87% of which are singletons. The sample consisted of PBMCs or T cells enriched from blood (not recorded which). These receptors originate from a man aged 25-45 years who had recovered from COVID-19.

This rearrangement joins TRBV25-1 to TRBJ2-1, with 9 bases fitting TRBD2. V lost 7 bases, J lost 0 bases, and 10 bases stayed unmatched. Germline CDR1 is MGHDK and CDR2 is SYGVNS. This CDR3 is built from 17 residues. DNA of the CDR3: TGTGCCAGCAATTCCGTAGCGGGGGAGAGCTCCTACAATGAGCAGTTCTTC. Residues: CASNSVAGESSYNEQFF.

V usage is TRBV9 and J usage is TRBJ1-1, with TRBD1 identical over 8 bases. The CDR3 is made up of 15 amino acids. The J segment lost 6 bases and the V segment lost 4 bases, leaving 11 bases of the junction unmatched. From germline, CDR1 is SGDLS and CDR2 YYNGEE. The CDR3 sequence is CASSTTGTGGPEAFF. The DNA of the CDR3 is TGTGCCAGCAGCACCACCGGGACAGGAGGCCCTGAAGCTTTCTTT.

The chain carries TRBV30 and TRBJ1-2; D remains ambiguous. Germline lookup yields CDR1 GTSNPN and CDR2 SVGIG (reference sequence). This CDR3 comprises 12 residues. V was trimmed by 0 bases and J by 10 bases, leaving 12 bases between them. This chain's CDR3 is CAWSVLNRNYTF. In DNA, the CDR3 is TGTGCCTGGAGTGTACTCAACCGCAACTACACCTTC. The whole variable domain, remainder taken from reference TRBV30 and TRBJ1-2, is SQTIHQWPATLVQPVGSPLSLECTVEGTSNPNLYWYRQAAGRGLQLLFYSVGIGQISSEVPQNLSASRPQDRQFILSSKKLLLSDSGFYLCAWSVLNRNYTFGSGTRLTVV.